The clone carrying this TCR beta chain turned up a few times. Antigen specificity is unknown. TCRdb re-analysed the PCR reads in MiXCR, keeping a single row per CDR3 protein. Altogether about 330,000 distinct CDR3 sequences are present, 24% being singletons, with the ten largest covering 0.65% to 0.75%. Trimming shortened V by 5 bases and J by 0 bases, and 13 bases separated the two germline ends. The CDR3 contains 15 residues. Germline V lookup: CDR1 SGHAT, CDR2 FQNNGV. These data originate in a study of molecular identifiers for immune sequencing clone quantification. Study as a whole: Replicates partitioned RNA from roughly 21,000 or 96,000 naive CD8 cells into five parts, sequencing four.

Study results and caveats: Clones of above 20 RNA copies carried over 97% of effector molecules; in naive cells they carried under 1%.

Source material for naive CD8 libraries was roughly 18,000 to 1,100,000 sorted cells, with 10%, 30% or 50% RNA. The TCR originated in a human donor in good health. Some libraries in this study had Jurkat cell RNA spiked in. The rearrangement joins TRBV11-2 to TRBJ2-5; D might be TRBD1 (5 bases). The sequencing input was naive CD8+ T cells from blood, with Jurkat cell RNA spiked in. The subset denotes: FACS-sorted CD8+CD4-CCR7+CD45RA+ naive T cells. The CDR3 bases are TGTGCCAGCAGCCCCTACCCGGACAACCAAGAGACCCAGTACTTC. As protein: CASSPYPDNQETQYF.